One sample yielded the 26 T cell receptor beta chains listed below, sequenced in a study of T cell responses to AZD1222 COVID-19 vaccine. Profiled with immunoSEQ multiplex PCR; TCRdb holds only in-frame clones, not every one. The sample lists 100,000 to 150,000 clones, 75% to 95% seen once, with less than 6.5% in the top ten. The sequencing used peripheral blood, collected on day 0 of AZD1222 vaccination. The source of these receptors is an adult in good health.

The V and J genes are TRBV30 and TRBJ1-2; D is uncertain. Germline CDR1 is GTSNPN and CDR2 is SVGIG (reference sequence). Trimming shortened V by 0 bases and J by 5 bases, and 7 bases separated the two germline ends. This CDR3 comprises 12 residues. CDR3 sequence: CAWSVLFYGYTF. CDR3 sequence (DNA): TGTGCCTGGAGTGTACTATTTTATGGCTACACCTTC.

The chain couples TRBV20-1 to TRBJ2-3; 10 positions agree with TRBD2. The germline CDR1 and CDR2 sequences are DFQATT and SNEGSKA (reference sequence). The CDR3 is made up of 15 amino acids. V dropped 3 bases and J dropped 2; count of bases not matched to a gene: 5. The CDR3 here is CSASRLAGPTDTQYF. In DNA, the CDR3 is TGCAGTGCTAGTCGACTAGCGGGCCCCACAGATACGCAGTATTTT.

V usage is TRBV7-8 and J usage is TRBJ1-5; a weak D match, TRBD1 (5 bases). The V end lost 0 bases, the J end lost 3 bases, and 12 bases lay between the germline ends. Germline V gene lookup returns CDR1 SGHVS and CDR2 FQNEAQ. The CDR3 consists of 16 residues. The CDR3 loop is CASSLAVTVINQPQHF. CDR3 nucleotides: TGTGCCAGCAGCTTAGCGGTGACAGTGATCAATCAGCCCCAGCATTTT.

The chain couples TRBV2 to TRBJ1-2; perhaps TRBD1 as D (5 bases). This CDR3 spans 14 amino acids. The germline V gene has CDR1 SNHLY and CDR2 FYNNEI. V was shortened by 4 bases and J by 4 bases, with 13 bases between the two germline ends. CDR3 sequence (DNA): TGTGCCAGCAGTGTCTGGGGGACCACCTATGGCTACACCTTC. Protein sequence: CASSVWGTTYGYTF.

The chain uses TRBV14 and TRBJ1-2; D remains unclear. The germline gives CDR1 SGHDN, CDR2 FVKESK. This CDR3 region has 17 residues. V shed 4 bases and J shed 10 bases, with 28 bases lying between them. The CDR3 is CASSPFGRISEWWLYTF. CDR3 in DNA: TGTGCCAGCAGCCCTTTTGGACGGATCTCCGAGTGGTGGCTCTACACCTTC. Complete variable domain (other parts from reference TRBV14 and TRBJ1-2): EAGVTQFPSHSVIEKGQTVTLRCDPISGHDNLYWYRRVMGKEIKFLLHFVKESKQDESGMPNNRFLAERTGGTYSTLKVQPAELEDSGVYFCASSPFGRISEWWLYTFGSGTRLTVV.

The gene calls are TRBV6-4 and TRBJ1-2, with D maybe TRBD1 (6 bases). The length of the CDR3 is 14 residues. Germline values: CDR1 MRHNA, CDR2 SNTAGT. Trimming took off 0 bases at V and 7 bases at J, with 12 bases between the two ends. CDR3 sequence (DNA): TGTGCCAGCAGTGACTCTCTGGGGGCGAGTGGCTACACCTTC. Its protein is CASSDSLGASGYTF.

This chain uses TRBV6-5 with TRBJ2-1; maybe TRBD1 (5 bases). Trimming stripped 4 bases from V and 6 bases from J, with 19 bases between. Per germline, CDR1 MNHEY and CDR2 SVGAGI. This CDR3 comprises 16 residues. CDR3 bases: TGTGCCAGCAGTTCCCGGGTCCGCAGGGTTAGCAATGAGCAGTTCTTC. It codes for CASSSRVRRVSNEQFF.

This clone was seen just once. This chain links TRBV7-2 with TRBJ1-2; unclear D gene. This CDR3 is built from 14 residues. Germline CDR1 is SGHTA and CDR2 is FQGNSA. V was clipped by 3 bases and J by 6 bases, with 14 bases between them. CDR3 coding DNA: TGTGCCAGCAGCTTCTCGATGGATGGGAATGGCTACACCTTC. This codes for CASSFSMDGNGYTF.

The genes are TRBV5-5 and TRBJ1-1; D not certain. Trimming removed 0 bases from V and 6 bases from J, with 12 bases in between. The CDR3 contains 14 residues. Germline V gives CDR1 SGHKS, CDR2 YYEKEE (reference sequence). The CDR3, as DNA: TGTGCCAGCAGCTTGGCGACTGCCTCCCCTGAAGCTTTCTTT. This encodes CASSLATASPEAFF.

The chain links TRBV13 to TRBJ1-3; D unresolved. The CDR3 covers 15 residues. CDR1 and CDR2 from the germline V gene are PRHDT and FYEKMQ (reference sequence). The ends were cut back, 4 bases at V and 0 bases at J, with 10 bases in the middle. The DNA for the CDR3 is TGTGCCAGCAGCTCCCGTGGGTTCTCTGGAAACACCATATATTTT. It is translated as CASSSRGFSGNTIYF.

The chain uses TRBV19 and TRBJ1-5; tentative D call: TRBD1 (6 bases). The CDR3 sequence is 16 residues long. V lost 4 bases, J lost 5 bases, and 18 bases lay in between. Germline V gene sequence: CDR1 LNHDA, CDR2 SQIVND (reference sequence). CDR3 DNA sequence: TGTGCCAGTAGTACCAGACCGGGACACAGGGATCAGCCCCAGCATTTT. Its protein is CASSTRPGHRDQPQHF.

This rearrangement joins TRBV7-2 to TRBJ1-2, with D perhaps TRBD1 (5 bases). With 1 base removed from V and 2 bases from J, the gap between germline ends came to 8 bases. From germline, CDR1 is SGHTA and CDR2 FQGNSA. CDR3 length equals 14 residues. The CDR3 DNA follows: TGTGCCAGCAGCTTAGTGACAGACAACTATGGCTACACCTTC. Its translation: CASSLVTDNYGYTF.

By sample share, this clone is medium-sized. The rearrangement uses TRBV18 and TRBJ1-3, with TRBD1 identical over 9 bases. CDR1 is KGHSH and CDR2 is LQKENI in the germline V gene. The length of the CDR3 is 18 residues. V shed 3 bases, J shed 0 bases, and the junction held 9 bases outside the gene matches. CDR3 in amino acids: CASSPLGQGSFSGNTIYF. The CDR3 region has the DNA TGTGCCAGCTCACCTTTGGGACAGGGCTCTTTCTCTGGAAACACCATATATTTT.

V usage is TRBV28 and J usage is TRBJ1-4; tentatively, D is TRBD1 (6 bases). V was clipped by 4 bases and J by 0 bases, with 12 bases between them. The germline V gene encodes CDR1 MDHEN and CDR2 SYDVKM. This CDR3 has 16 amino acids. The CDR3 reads CASSSGTTATNEKLFF. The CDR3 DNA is TGTGCCAGCAGTTCCGGGACAACAGCAACTAATGAAAAACTGTTTTTT.

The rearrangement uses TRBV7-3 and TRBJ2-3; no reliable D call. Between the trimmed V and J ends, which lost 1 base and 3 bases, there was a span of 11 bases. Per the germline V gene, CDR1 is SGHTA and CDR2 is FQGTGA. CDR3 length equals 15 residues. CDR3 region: CASSLRGLGTDTQYF. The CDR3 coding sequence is TGTGCCAGCAGCTTAAGGGGTCTAGGGACAGATACGCAGTATTTT.

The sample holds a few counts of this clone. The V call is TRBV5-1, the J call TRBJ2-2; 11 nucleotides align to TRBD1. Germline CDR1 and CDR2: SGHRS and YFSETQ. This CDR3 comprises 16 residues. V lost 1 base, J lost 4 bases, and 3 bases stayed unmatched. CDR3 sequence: CASSLRTGGGTGELFF. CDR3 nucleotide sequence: TGCGCCAGCAGCTTGCGGACAGGGGGCGGCACCGGGGAGCTGTTTTTT.

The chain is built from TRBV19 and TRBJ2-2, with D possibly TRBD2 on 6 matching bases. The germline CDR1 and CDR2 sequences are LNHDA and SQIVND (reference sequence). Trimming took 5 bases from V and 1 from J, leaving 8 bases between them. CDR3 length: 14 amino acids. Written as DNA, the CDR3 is TGTGCCAGTAGTCGGGGGTTGAACACCGGGGAGCTGTTTTTT. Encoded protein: CASSRGLNTGELFF.

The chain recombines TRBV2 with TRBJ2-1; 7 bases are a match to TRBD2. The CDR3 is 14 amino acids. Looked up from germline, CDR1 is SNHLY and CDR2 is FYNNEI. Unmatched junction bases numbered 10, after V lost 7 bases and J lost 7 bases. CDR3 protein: CASTEMGGGNEQFF. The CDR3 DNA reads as TGTGCCAGCACCGAAATGGGGGGGGGTAATGAGCAGTTCTTC. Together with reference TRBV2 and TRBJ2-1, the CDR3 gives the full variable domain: EPEVTQTPSHQVTQMGQEVILRCVPISNHLYFYWYRQILGQKVEFLVSFYNNEISEKSEIFDDQFSVERPDGSNFTLKIRSTKLEDSAMYFCASTEMGGGNEQFFGPGTRLTVL.

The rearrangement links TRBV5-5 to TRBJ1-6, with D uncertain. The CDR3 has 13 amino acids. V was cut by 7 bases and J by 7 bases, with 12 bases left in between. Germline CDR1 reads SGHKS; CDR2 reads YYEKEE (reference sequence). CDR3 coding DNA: TGTGCCAGCCTACTGAGCAGCAATTCACCCCTCCACTTT. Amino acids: CASLLSSNSPLHF.

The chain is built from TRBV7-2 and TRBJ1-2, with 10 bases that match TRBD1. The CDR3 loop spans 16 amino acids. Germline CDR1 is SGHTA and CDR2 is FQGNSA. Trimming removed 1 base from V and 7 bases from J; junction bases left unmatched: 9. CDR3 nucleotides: TGTGCCAGCAGCTTAGGGTTGGGACAGGGGTTATTTGGCTACACCTTC. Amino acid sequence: CASSLGLGQGLFGYTF.

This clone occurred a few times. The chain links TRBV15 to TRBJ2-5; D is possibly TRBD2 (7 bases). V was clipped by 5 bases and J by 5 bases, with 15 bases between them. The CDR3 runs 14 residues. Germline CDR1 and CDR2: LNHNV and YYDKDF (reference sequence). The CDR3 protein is CATSPRGGGETQYF. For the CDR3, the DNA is TGTGCCACCAGCCCCCGGGGAGGGGGGGAGACCCAGTACTTC.

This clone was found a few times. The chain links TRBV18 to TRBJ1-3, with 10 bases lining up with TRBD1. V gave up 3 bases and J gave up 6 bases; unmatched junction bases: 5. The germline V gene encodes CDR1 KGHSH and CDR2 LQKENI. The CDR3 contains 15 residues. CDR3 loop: CASSPPGTGVNTIYF. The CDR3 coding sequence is TGTGCCAGCTCACCTCCCGGGACAGGGGTAAACACCATATATTTT.

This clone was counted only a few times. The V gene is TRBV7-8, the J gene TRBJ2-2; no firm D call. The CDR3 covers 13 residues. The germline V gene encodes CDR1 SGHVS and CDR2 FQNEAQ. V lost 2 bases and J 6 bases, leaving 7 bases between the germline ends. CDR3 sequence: CASSLSGSGELFF. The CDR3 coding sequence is TGTGCCAGCAGCTTATCTGGGTCCGGGGAGCTGTTTTTT.

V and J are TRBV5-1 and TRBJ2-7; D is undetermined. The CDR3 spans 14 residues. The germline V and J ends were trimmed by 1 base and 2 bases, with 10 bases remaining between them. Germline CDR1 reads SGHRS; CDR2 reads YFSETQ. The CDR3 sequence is CASSLSPGPYEQYF. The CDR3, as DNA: TGCGCCAGCAGCTTGTCTCCCGGGCCCTACGAGCAGTACTTC.

The DNA of the CDR3 is TGTGCCAGCAGCGTAGCTACAGGGCAGGCTGGAAACACCATATATTTT. It codes for CASSVATGQAGNTIYF. The chain recombines TRBV9 with TRBJ1-3, with TRBD1 as a possible D gene (6 bases). The germline CDR1 and CDR2 sequences are SGDLS and YYNGEE. The CDR3 has 16 residues. V was pared by 0 bases and J by 2 bases, with 12 bases between. Supplemented by reference TRBV9 and TRBJ1-3, the full variable domain reads DSGVTQTPKHLITATGQRVTLRCSPRSGDLSVYWYQQSLDQGLQFLIQYYNGEERAKGNILERFSAQQFPDLHSELNLSSLELGDSALYFCASSVATGQAGNTIYFGEGSWLTVV.

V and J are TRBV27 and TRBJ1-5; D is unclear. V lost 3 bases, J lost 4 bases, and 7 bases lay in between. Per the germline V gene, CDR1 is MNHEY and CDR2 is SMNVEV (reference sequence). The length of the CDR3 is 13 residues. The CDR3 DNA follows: TGTGCCAGCAGTTTCTCCCAAAATCAGCCCCAGCATTTT. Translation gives CASSFSQNQPQHF.